This T cell receptor beta chain was captured in a study of beta chain features in type 1 diabetes. CDR1 is MGHRA, CDR2 YSYEKL, per germline. The V and J ends lost 2 bases and 0 bases respectively, with 17 bases between them. This CDR3 spans 18 amino acids. In its sample, this clone was seen a few times. CD4+ naive, central memory, regulatory and stem cell-like memory cells were sorted via CD45RO/CCR7/CD25/CD127/CD95/CD27. Reverse transcription of all isolated RNA meant that expressed TCRB transcripts were sequenced. Data came from immunoSEQ multiplex PCR; TCRdb stores just in-frame clones and leaves some out. The sample has 350,000 to 400,000 clones, about 14% seen once; the top ten hold around 0.02%.

The rearrangement joins TRBV4-1 to TRBJ2-4; D is perhaps TRBD2 (7 bases). This clonotype was sampled from a young woman in good health. The sequenced sample consisted of naive CD4+ T cells from blood. The CDR3: CASSQFLGGPLAKNIQYF. In DNA form, the CDR3 reads TGCGCCAGCAGCCAATTCCTCGGGGGGCCACTAGCCAAAAACATTCAGTACTTC.